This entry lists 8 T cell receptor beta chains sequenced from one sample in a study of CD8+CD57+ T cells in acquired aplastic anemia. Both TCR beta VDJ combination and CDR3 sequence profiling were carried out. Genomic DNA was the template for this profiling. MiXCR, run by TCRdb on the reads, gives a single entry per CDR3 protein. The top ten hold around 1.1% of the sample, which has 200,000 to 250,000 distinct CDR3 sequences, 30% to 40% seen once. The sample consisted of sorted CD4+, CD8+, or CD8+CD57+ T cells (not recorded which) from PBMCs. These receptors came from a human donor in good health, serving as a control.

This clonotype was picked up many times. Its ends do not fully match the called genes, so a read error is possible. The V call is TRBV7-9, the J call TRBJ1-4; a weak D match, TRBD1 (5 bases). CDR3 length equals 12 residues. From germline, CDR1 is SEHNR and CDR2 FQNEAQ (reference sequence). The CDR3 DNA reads TGTGCCAGCAGCTTAGCGTTAGGGACGGTCGCTTTT. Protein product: CASSLALGTVAF.

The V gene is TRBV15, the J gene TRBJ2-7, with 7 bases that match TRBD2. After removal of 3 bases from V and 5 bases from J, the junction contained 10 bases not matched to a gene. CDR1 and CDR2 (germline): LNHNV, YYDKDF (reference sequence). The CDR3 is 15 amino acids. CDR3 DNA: TGTGCCACCAGCAGTATTGGGGGAGGGCGGAACGAGCAGTACTTC. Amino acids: CATSSIGGGRNEQYF. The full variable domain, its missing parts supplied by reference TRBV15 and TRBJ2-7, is DAMVIQNPRYQVTQFGKPVTLSCSQTLNHNVMYWYQQKSSQAPKLLFHYYDKDFNNEADTPDNFQSRRPNTSFCFLDIRSPGLGDTAMYLCATSSIGGGRNEQYFGPGTRLTVT.

The CDR3 is CASSETDPPYEQYF. CDR3 in DNA: TGTGCCAGCAGTGAAACAGATCCCCCCTACGAGCAGTACTTC. The rearrangement uses TRBV6-1 and TRBJ2-7; D is unresolved. With 2 bases removed from V and 2 bases from J, the gap between germline ends came to 10 bases. CDR1 is MNHNS and CDR2 is SASEGT in the germline V gene. This CDR3 is 14 amino acids long.

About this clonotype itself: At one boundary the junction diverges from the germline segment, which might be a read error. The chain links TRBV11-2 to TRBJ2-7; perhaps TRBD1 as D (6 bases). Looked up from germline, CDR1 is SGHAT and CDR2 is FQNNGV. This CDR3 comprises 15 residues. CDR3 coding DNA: TGTGCCGGCAGCTTGGATACAGGGTTTTCATACGAGCAGTACTTC. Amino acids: CAGSLDTGFSYEQYF.

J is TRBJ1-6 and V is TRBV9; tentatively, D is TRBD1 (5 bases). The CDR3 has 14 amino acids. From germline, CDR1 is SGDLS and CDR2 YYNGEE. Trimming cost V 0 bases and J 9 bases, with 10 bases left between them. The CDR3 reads CASSVEDTTSPLHF. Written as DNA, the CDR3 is TGTGCCAGCAGCGTAGAGGACACGACTTCACCCCTCCACTTT.

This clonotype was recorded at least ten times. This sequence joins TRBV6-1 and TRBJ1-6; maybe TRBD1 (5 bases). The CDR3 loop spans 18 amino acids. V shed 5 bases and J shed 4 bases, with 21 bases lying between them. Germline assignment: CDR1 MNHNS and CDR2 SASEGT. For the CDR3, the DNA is TGTGCCAGCAGTCATCCCAATGAGCCGCCAGGGTATAATTCACCCCTCCACTTT. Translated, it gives CASSHPNEPPGYNSPLHF.

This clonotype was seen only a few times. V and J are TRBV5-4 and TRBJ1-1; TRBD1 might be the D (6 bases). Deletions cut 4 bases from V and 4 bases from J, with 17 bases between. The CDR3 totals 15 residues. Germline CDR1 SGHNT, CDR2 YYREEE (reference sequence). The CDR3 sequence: CASSPRDKGSTEAFF. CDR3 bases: TGTGCCAGCAGCCCCCGGGACAAGGGTAGCACTGAAGCTTTCTTT.

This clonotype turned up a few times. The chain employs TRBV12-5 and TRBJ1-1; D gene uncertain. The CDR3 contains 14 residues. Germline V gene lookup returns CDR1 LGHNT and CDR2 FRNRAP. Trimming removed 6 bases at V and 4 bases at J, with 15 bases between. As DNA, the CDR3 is TGTGCTAGTGGGGCCGGTCCGGTGGGCACTGAAGCTTTCTTT. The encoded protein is CASGAGPVGTEAFF.